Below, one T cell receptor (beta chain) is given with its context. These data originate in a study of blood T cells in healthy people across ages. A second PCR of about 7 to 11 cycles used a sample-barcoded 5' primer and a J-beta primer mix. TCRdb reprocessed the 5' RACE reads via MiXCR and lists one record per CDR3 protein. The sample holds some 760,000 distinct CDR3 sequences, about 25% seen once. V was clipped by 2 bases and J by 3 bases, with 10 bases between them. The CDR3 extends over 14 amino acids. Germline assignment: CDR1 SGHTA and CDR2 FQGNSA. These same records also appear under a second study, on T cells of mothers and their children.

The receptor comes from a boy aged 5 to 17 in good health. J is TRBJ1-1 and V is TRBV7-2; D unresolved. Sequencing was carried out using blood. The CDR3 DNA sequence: TGTGCCAGCAGCTTAATGAGGGTTGACACTGAAGCTTTCTTT. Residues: CASSLMRVDTEAFF.